This entry lists 20 T cell receptor beta chains sequenced from one sample in a study of T cell repertoires in cytomegalovirus infection. No antigen has been identified for these receptors. TCRdb re-derived calls from the reads in MiXCR, one entry per CDR3 protein. The table includes roughly 990,000 distinct CDR3 sequences, 30% to 40% detected once. The material was cultured CD8+ T cells from PBMCs, obtained from culture after CMV antigen stimulation. The receptors shown here come from a human donor in good health (CMV status not recorded). Some clones in this sample may be carry-over from other donors' samples.

The table lists this clonotype with many counts. The chain combines TRBV4-1 with TRBJ2-7; possible D gene TRBD1, 6 bases. CDR1 is MGHRA and CDR2 is YSYEKL in the germline V gene. Trimming stripped 0 bases from V and 2 bases from J, with 17 bases between. The CDR3 is made up of 17 amino acids. The CDR3 coding sequence is TGCGCCAGCAGCCAAGATGACGGGACATCCCACACCTACGAGCAGTACTTC. Protein product: CASSQDDGTSHTYEQYF.

The chain joins TRBV29-1 to TRBJ1-1, with D tentatively TRBD1 (6 bases). From germline, CDR1 is SQVTM and CDR2 ANQGSEA. V lost 6 bases, J lost 3 bases, and 11 bases lay in between. This CDR3 has 12 amino acids. The CDR3 bases are TGCAGCGTGGGGAGGGGGGACACTGAAGCTTTCTTT. Translated, it gives CSVGRGDTEAFF.

This clonotype was counted at least ten times. The chain couples TRBV7-2 to TRBJ1-2; TRBD1 agrees at 9 bases. This CDR3 is built from 15 residues. J lost 2 bases, V lost 3 bases, and 4 bases had no gene match. Germline CDR1 is SGHTA and CDR2 is FQGNSA. The CDR3 sequence is CASSFYGTGNYGYTF. For the CDR3, the DNA is TGTGCCAGCAGCTTCTACGGGACAGGGAACTATGGCTACACCTTC.

This clonotype was seen more than once but under ten times. The V gene is TRBV19, the J gene TRBJ2-5, with unresolved D. V lost 3 bases, J lost 5 bases, and 10 bases lay in between. The CDR3 contains 13 residues. Germline-derived CDR1 and CDR2 are LNHDA and SQIVND (reference sequence). DNA of the CDR3: TGTGCCAGTAGTATGAGTCAGCCGGAGACCCAGTACTTC. It translates to CASSMSQPETQYF.

This clonotype was found a few times. The chain couples TRBV7-9 to TRBJ2-2, with D maybe TRBD2 (7 bases). The V gene lost 11 bases and the J gene lost 2 bases, with 21 bases spanning the gap. Germline V gives CDR1 SEHNR, CDR2 FQNEAQ (reference sequence). The CDR3 length is 16 residues. In nucleotides, the CDR3 is TGTGCCGCCGCGGGACCCGGGGGGCTCAACACCGGGGAGCTGTTTTTT. As protein: CAAAGPGGLNTGELFF.

The J gene is TRBJ1-4, the V gene TRBV6-5, with 9 bases identical to TRBD1. The CDR3 is 18 amino acids. Looked up from germline, CDR1 is MNHEY and CDR2 is SVGAGI. The trim removed 2 bases at V and 2 bases at J, leaving 9 bases unmatched. The CDR3 sequence is CASSYTGTGYLTNEKLFF. DNA for the CDR3: TGTGCCAGCAGTTACACCGGGACAGGGTATCTGACTAATGAAAAACTGTTTTTT.

This clonotype occurred a few times. The CDR3, as DNA: TGTGCCAGCAGTTACCAGGACAGGGGCCGCGAGAACACTGAAGCTTTCTTT. Translating gives CASSYQDRGRENTEAFF. The genes are TRBV6-2 or TRBV6-3 and TRBJ1-1, with 9 bases identical to TRBD1. The CDR3 has 17 amino acids. Germline V gene sequence: CDR1 MNHEY, CDR2 SVGEGT. After removal of 2 bases from V and 1 base from J, the junction contained 8 bases not matched to a gene.

The CDR3: CATSPKTGWTDTQYF. CDR3 sequence (DNA): TGTGCCACCAGTCCGAAGACAGGGTGGACAGATACGCAGTATTTT. The chain recombines TRBV24-1 with TRBJ2-3; 7 bases map to TRBD1. This CDR3 is built from 15 residues. V lost 6 bases and J lost 3; bases outside the gene matches: 8. Germline CDR1 and CDR2: KGHDR and SFDVKD.

Of note for this clonotype: A much bigger clone sits one base away, suggesting this may be a read error. DNA for the CDR3: TGTGCCAGCAGCGTAGAGAACACCGGGGAGCTGTTTTTT. Protein product: CASSVENTGELFF. V gene TRBV9 combines with J gene TRBJ2-2; D gene uncertain. The CDR3 contains 13 residues. Germline CDR1 reads SGDLS; CDR2 reads YYNGEE. V lost 0 bases and J lost 1, with 1 base in between.

This chain connects TRBV12-5 to TRBJ2-2; D gene unclear. The germline V gene has CDR1 LGHNT and CDR2 FRNRAP. The length of the CDR3 is 13 residues. V lost 7 bases and J 4 bases, leaving 10 bases between the germline ends. The CDR3 bases are TGTGCTAGTGCCCCCGGCCCCACCGGGGAGCTGTTTTTT. Its translation is CASAPGPTGELFF. Together with reference TRBV12-5 and TRBJ2-2, the CDR3 gives the full variable domain: DARVTQTPRHKVTEMGQEVTMRCQPILGHNTVFWYRQTMMQGLELLAYFRNRAPLDDSGMPKDRFSAEMPDATLATLKIQPSEPRDSAVYFCASAPGPTGELFFGEGSRLTVL.

This rearrangement joins TRBV4-2 to TRBJ2-2, with D tentatively TRBD1 (7 bases). The CDR3 has 15 residues. CDR1 is LGHNA and CDR2 is YNFKEQ in the germline V gene. V shed 3 bases and J shed 5 bases, with 13 bases lying between them. The DNA for the CDR3 is TGTGCCAGCAGCCAGATCAGGGGGAGGACCGGGGAGCTGTTTTTT. Translated, it gives CASSQIRGRTGELFF.

This clonotype has a handful of counts. This chain connects TRBV4-2 to TRBJ1-6; the match to TRBD1 covers 7 bases. The germline V gene has CDR1 LGHNA and CDR2 YNFKEQ. This CDR3 is 15 amino acids long. Trimming cost V 0 bases and J 9 bases; bases outside gene matches: 5. As DNA, the CDR3 is TGTGCCAGCAGCCAAGATTGGGCAGGGGGTTCACCCCTCCACTTT. This codes for CASSQDWAGGSPLHF.

CDR3 nucleotides: TGCGCCAGCAGCCAAGACAGAACTAGCGATGAGACCCAGTACTTC. Translation gives CASSQDRTSDETQYF. The chain uses TRBV4-1 and TRBJ2-5; TRBD2 aligns across 7 bases. Germline V lookup: CDR1 MGHRA, CDR2 YSYEKL. The CDR3 length is 15 residues. V gave up 0 bases and J gave up 5 bases; unmatched junction bases: 6.

This chain uses TRBV7-6 with TRBJ2-2; D might be TRBD1 (6 bases). CDR3 length: 17 amino acids. Trimming stripped 6 bases from V and 3 bases from J, with 20 bases between. Germline V CDR1 and CDR2: SGHVS, FNYEAQ. CDR3 nucleotides: TGTGCCAGCAGGGGGAACCCAGGGGTGGGGCACACCGGGGAGCTGTTTTTT. This encodes CASRGNPGVGHTGELFF.

The V gene is TRBV2, the J gene TRBJ1-3; D possibly corresponds to TRBD1 (5 bases). The CDR3 runs 11 residues. Germline CDR1 SNHLY, CDR2 FYNNEI. The V and J ends lost 6 bases and 6 bases respectively, with 6 bases between them. CDR3 coding DNA: TGTGCCAGCAGGGGACCAAACACCATATATTTT. This translates into CASRGPNTIYF. The full variable domain, with the rest looked up from reference TRBV2 and TRBJ1-3, is EPEVTQTPSHQVTQMGQEVILRCVPISNHLYFYWYRQILGQKVEFLVSFYNNEISEKSEIFDDQFSVERPDGSNFTLKIRSTKLEDSAMYFCASRGPNTIYFGEGSWLTVV.

V is TRBV11-3 and J is TRBJ2-4; D is uncertain. The CDR3 runs to 15 residues. Germline V gene lookup returns CDR1 SGHNT and CDR2 YENEEA. V was clipped by 1 base and J by 0 bases, with 7 bases between them. CDR3 in amino acids: CASSLALLAKNIQYF. CDR3 nucleotide sequence: TGTGCCAGCAGCTTAGCATTGCTAGCCAAAAACATTCAGTACTTC.

V and J are TRBV7-9 and TRBJ2-7; 9 nucleotides line up with TRBD1. The CDR3 spans 14 residues. Unmatched junction bases numbered 7, after V lost 3 bases and J lost 7 bases. Germline values: CDR1 SEHNR, CDR2 FQNEAQ (reference sequence). The CDR3: CASSFGQGWWEQYF. CDR3 in DNA: TGTGCCAGCAGCTTCGGACAGGGGTGGTGGGAGCAGTACTTC.

The chain uses TRBV19 and TRBJ2-7; D gene unclear. Germline assignment: CDR1 LNHDA and CDR2 SQIVND (reference sequence). The CDR3 totals 14 residues. The germline V and J ends were trimmed by 3 bases and 5 bases, with 14 bases remaining between them. The CDR3 reads CASSILGSPNEQYF. Here the CDR3 DNA reads TGTGCCAGTAGTATCCTTGGTTCTCCTAACGAGCAGTACTTC.

The CDR3 spells CASSSQFVDTQYF. The CDR3 nucleotides read TGTGCCAGCAGCTCTCAGTTCGTAGATACGCAGTATTTT. The V call is TRBV7-6, the J call TRBJ2-3; no clear D. Germline V lookup: CDR1 SGHVS, CDR2 FNYEAQ. Trimming shortened V by 4 bases and J by 5 bases, and 10 bases separated the two germline ends. The CDR3 loop spans 13 amino acids.

V usage is TRBV7-9 and J usage is TRBJ1-3; a weak D match, TRBD1 (6 bases). Trimming removed 5 bases from V and 4 bases from J, with 27 bases in between. The V gene's germline CDR1 is SEHNR and CDR2 FQNEAQ (reference sequence). There are 19 residues in the CDR3. In DNA, the CDR3 is TGTGCCAGCAGCGACCCGGGACATCCAGGCGATATATCCGGAAACACCATATATTTT. This sequence encodes CASSDPGHPGDISGNTIYF.